The T cell receptor beta chain under discussion was sequenced for a study of cytomegalovirus exposure and HLA in healthy donors. Study-level findings and limits: As immune exposure information, only CMV serostatus was available. A later analysis linked a missense variant in DCLRE1C to the trimming of TCR beta V and J genes. The study flagged fewer than 200 TCR beta chains as cytomegalovirus-associated.

As for this clone: What it binds is unknown.

The study ran its PCR with 60 Vbeta and 13 Jbeta primers. TCRdb's table, derived via immunoSEQ multiplex PCR, lists solely in-frame clones and lacks some. This table holds about 40,000 clones, 60% to 75% found once. Looked up from germline, CDR1 is SNHLY and CDR2 is FYNNEI. The trim removed 9 bases at V and 9 bases at J, leaving 10 bases unmatched. There are 13 residues in the CDR3. Sequences were obtained from PBMCs. The V gene is TRBV2, the J gene TRBJ1-5; 8 bases match TRBD1. This TCR was recovered from a man between 40 and 49 years old in good health and CMV-seronegative. CDR3: CASNGQGVGPQHF. The CDR3 nucleotides are TGTGCCAGTAACGGACAGGGCGTCGGGCCCCAGCATTTT.